The rows below give T cell receptor beta chains drawn from one sample of a study of cytomegalovirus exposure and HLA in healthy donors. TCRdb's table, derived via immunoSEQ multiplex PCR, lists solely in-frame clones and lacks some. This table has under 150,000 clones, about four fifths appearing once. The specimen sequenced was PBMCs. These receptors were collected from a woman aged 25 to 39 in good health and CMV-seronegative. CDR3s include the opening cysteine and the closing phenylalanine or tryptophan. D genes are given only for firm matches. Expanded clones get a size class; other rows say once, few or many, or leave the size out.

.	TRBV7-9	TRBJ2-3	.	CASTPRFPDTQYF	TGTGCCAGCACCCCACGGTTCCCAGATACGCAGTATTTT
.	TRBV5-8	TRBJ2-7	TRBD1	CASSLTGTGAYEQYF	TGTGCCAGCAGTCTGACCGGGACAGGGGCCTACGAGCAGTACTTC
few	TRBV5-1	TRBJ2-2	TRBD2	CASSLERGNTGELFF	TGCGCCAGCAGCTTGGAGCGGGGTAACACCGGGGAGCTGTTTTTT
.	TRBV11-2	TRBJ2-5	.	CASSEWGTGSRETQYF	TGTGCCAGCAGCGAATGGGGTACAGGGTCCAGGGAGACCCAGTACTTC
.	TRBV19	TRBJ1-5	.	CASTQGRGANQPQHF	TGTGCCAGTACCCAGGGTCGGGGGGCCAATCAGCCCCAGCATTTT
.	TRBV9	TRBJ2-5	.	CASSVRDLETQYF	TGTGCCAGCAGCGTCCGGGACTTGGAGACCCAGTACTTC
.	TRBV9	TRBJ1-1	.	CASSVIDTNTEAFF	TGTGCCAGCAGCGTCATAGACACGAACACTGAAGCTTTCTTT
.	TRBV5-1	TRBJ1-1	TRBD1	CASSWTGSTKNTEAFF	TGCGCCAGCAGCTGGACAGGGAGTACGAAGAACACTGAAGCTTTCTTT
.	TRBV6-5	TRBJ2-7	.	CASSYDRIGYEQYF	TGTGCCAGCAGTTACGACAGGATAGGGTACGAGCAGTACTTC
.	TRBV6-4	TRBJ2-3	TRBD2	CASSDGLAGDTQYF	TGTGCCAGCAGTGACGGACTAGCGGGGGATACGCAGTATTTT
few	TRBV4-1	TRBJ2-7	.	CASSQGAATSYEQYF	TGCGCCAGCAGCCAAGGCGCAGCGACGTCCTACGAGCAGTACTTC
once	TRBV5-1	TRBJ1-1	.	CASSTGQLNTEAFF	TGCGCCAGCAGTACCGGACAGTTGAACACTGAAGCTTTCTTT
.	TRBV5-3	TRBJ2-5	TRBD2	CARSLAAQETQYF	TGTGCCAGAAGTCTAGCGGCGCAAGAGACCCAGTACTTC
.	TRBV5-1	TRBJ1-1	TRBD1	CASSPGQAGNTEAFF	TGCGCCAGCAGCCCTGGACAGGCGGGGAACACTGAAGCTTTCTTT
.	TRBV11-2	TRBJ2-5	TRBD2	CASSLEVGLQETQYF	TGTGCCAGCAGCTTAGAAGTGGGACTACAAGAGACCCAGTACTTC
.	TRBV12-5	TRBJ1-5	TRBD1	CASGLVRGTGLEPQHF	TGTGCTAGTGGTTTGGTACGTGGGACAGGGCTCGAGCCCCAGCATTTT
.	TRBV2	TRBJ1-2	TRBD1	CANARDRGSDGYTF	TGTGCCAACGCGCGGGACAGGGGATCGGATGGCTACACCTTC
few	TRBV7-8	TRBJ1-2	TRBD1	CATNPMDRVYGYTF	TGTGCCACCAACCCAATGGACAGGGTCTATGGCTACACCTTC
.	TRBV10-1	TRBJ1-5	TRBD1	CASSGADRGDSNQPQHF	TGCGCCAGCAGTGGGGCCGACAGGGGGGATAGCAATCAGCCCCAGCATTTT
few	TRBV19	TRBJ2-7	.	CASTQGQEQYF	TGTGCCAGTACCCAAGGACAAGAGCAGTACTTC
.	TRBV7-2	TRBJ1-5	.	CASSRGGPPSNQPQHF	TGTGCCAGCAGCCGGGGGGGGCCGCCCTCCAATCAGCCCCAGCATTTT
.	TRBV28	TRBJ1-2	.	CASIGANYGYTF	TGTGCCAGCATCGGGGCTAACTATGGCTACACCTTC
.	TRBV10-3	TRBJ2-3	.	CAISELGPDTQYF	TGTGCCATCAGTGAGCTTGGGCCAGATACGCAGTATTTT
.	TRBV27	TRBJ2-7	.	CASSLSRNTEQYF	TGTGCCAGCAGTTTATCGAGGAACACCGAGCAGTACTTC
.	TRBV5-1	TRBJ2-2	.	CASSLDRANTGELFF	TGCGCCAGCAGCTTGGACAGGGCGAACACCGGGGAGCTGTTTTTT
.	TRBV19	TRBJ1-1	.	CASSMRGEAFF	TGTGCCAGTAGTATGCGGGGAGAAGCTTTCTTT
few	TRBV19	TRBJ1-2	.	CASSTNLRGAGYGYTF	TGTGCCAGTAGTACTAACCTCAGGGGCGCAGGGTATGGCTACACCTTC
.	TRBV27	TRBJ2-1	TRBD2	CASSFSRLAGKFF	TGTGCCAGCAGTTTTTCTCGGCTAGCGGGGAAGTTCTTC
.	TRBV2	TRBJ2-5	.	CASSVNSQETQYF	TGTGCCAGCAGTGTGAATAGCCAAGAGACCCAGTACTTC
few	TRBV10-1	TRBJ1-5	.	CASDAGAGRNQPQHF	TGCGCCAGCGATGCAGGGGCTGGCCGCAATCAGCCCCAGCATTTT
.	TRBV28	TRBJ2-1	.	CASSLGRVTGSYNEQFF	TGTGCCAGCAGTTTAGGGCGGGTAACGGGCTCCTACAATGAGCAGTTCTTC
.	TRBV5-1	TRBJ2-3	.	CASSLPGSDTQYF	TGCGCCAGCAGCTTGCCCGGTTCAGATACGCAGTATTTT
.	TRBV18	TRBJ2-7	TRBD2	CASSPRTSGGSYEQYF	TGTGCCAGCTCACCTAGGACTAGCGGAGGGTCCTACGAGCAGTACTTC
few	TRBV7-9	TRBJ2-3	.	CASSLAGQGTDTQYF	TGTGCCAGCAGCTTAGCGGGCCAGGGCACAGATACGCAGTATTTT
.	TRBV6-5	TRBJ2-7	.	CASTQTGSSYEQYF	TGTGCCAGCACCCAGACAGGTAGCTCCTACGAGCAGTACTTC
once	TRBV5-1	TRBJ2-5	TRBD2	CASSLARSSGGAQETQYF	TGCGCCAGCAGCTTGGCCAGATCTAGCGGGGGGGCCCAAGAGACCCAGTACTTC
.	TRBV20-1	TRBJ2-7	.	CSARPVSWQYF	TGCAGTGCTAGGCCGGTTTCTTGGCAGTACTTC
.	TRBV6-1	TRBJ2-7	.	CALQGPFSYEQYF	TGTGCGCTACAGGGACCCTTCTCCTACGAGCAGTACTTC
many	TRBV5-1	TRBJ1-3	.	CASSSPGTHGNTIYF	TGCGCCAGCAGCTCTCCAGGAACACATGGAAACACCATATATTTT
.	TRBV28	TRBJ1-1	.	CASSYLTEAFF	TGTGCCAGCAGTTATCTCACTGAAGCTTTCTTT
.	TRBV15	TRBJ2-5	.	CATSRTGGYQETQYF	TGTGCCACCAGCAGGACAGGTGGATACCAAGAGACCCAGTACTTC
.	TRBV6-5	TRBJ1-2	TRBD1	CASSSTGYGYTF	TGTGCCAGCAGTTCGACAGGGTATGGCTACACCTTC
.	TRBV28	TRBJ2-3	.	CASSLGGGTDTQYF	TGTGCCAGCAGTTTGGGAGGCGGCACAGATACGCAGTATTTT
.	TRBV5-1	TRBJ2-7	.	CASSPRDKPYEQYF	TGCGCCAGCAGCCCCCGGGACAAACCCTACGAGCAGTACTTC